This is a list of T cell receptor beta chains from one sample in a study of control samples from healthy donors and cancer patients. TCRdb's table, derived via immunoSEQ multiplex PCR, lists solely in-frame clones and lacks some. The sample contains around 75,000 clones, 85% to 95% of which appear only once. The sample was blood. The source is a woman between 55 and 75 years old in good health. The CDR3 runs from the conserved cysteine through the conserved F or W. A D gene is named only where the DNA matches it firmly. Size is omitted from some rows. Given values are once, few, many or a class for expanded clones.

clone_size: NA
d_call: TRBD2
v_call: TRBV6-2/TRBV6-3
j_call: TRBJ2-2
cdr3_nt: TGTGCCAGCAGTCTAGCGGGACCGAACACCGGGGAGCTGTTTTTT
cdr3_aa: CASSLAGPNTGELFF

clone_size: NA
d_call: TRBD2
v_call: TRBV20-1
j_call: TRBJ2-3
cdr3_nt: TGCAGTGCTAGTAGGAGTAGCGGGATTGGCACAGATACGCAGTATTTT
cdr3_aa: CSASRSSGIGTDTQYF

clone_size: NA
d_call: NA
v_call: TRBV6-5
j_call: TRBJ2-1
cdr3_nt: TGTGCCAGCAGCCCCCGGGACTTTTCCTACAATGAGCAGTTCTTC
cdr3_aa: CASSPRDFSYNEQFF

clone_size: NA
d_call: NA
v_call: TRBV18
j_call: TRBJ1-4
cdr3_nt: TGTGCCAGCTCATTGGAGTTTACAACTAATGAAAAACTGTTTTTT
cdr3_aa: CASSLEFTTNEKLFF

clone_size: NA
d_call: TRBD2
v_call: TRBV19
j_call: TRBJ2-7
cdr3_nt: TGTGCCAGTAGTATTGGACTAGCGGCCTCCTACGAGCAGTACTTC
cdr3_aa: CASSIGLAASYEQYF

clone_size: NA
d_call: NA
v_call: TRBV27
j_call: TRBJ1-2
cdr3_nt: TGTGCCAGCAGTACAGGTTCTAACTATGGCTACACCTTC
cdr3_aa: CASSTGSNYGYTF

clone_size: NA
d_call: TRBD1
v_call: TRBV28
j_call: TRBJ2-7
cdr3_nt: TGTGCCAGCAGCTCCTCAAACAGGGGCGCACTCTCCTACGAGCAGTACTTC
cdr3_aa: CASSSSNRGALSYEQYF

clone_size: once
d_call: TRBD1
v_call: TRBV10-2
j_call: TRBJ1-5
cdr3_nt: TGCGCCAGCAGTCCCCTGACAGGGCCAGGGCCCAATCAGCCCCAGCATTTT
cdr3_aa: CASSPLTGPGPNQPQHF

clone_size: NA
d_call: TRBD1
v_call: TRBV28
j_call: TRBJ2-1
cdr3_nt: TGTGCCAGCAAGGGCCAGGGGGCGGCCTACAATGAGCAGTTCTTC
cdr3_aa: CASKGQGAAYNEQFF

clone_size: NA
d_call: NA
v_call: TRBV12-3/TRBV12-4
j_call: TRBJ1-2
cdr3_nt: TGTGCCAGCAGTTCTGGGTGGGGCTACACCTTC
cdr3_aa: CASSSGWGYTF

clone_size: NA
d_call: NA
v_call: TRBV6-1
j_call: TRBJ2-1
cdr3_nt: TGTGCCAGCAGTGAAACTTCATGGGTCTACAATGAGCAGTTCTTC
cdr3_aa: CASSETSWVYNEQFF

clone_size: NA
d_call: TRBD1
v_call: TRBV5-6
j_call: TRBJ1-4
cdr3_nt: TGTGCCAGCAGCTTGGGGACAGGGTATGAAAAACTGTTTTTT
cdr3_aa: CASSLGTGYEKLFF

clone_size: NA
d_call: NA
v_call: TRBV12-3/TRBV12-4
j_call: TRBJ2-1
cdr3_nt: TGTGCCAGCAGTTTTAGTGAAGGTGATGAGCAGTTCTTC
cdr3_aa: CASSFSEGDEQFF

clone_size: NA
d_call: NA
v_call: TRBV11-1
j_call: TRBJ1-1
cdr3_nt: TGTGCCAGCAGCTCGGTGGAACGGGGCACTGAAGCTTTCTTT
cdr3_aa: CASSSVERGTEAFF

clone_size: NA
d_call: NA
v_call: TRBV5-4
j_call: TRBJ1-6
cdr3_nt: TGTGCCAGCAGCTTGGATGTGGGTGTTAATTCACCCCTCCACTTT
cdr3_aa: CASSLDVGVNSPLHF

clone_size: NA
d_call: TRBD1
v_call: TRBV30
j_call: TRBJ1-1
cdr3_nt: TGTGCCTGCCTTGGGACAGACACTGAAGCTTTCTTT
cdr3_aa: CACLGTDTEAFF

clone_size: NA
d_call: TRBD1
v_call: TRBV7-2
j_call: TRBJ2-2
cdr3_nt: TGTGCCAGCAGCTCCAGGGGGACATCGAACACCGGGGAGCTGTTTTTT
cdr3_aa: CASSSRGTSNTGELFF

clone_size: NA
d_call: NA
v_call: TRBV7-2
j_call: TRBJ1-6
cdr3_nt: TGTGCCAGCAGCTTACGCTGGATTAATTCACCCCTCCACTTT
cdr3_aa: CASSLRWINSPLHF

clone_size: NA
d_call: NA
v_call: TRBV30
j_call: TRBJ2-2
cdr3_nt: TGTGCCTGGATAAAGTTGGCCGGGGAGCTGTTTTTT
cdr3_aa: CAWIKLAGELFF

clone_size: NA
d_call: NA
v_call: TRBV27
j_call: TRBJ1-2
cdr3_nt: TGTGCCAGCAGTTCAGGGATAGGCTACACCTTC
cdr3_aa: CASSSGIGYTF

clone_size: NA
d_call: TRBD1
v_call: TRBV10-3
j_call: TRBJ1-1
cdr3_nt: TGTGCCATCGGGATACACAGGGGGTTCACTGAAGCTTTCTTT
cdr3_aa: CAIGIHRGFTEAFF

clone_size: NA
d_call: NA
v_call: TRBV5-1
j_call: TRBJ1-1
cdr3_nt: TGCGCCAGCAGCTTGGGAGGGCAGAACACTGAAGCTTTCTTT
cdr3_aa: CASSLGGQNTEAFF

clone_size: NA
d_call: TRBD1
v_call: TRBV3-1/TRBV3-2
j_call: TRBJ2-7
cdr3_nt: TGTGCCAGCAGCCGCCCGGGACAGGGTTTCGAGCAGTACTTC
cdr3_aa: CASSRPGQGFEQYF

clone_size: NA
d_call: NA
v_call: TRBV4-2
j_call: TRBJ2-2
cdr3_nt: TGTGCCAGCAGCCCTATCGCGAACACCGGGGAGCTGTTTTTT
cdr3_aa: CASSPIANTGELFF

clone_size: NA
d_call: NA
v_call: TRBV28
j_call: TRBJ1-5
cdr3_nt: TGTGCCAGCAGTTTATACAGCCGCCAATATCAGCCCCAGCATTTT
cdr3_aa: CASSLYSRQYQPQHF

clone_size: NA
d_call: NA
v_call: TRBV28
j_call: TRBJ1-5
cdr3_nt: TGTGCCAGCAGCACAAAACAGGGCTTGCGCAATCAGCCCCAGCATTTT
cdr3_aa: CASSTKQGLRNQPQHF

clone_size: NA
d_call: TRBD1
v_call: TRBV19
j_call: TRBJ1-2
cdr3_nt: TGTGCCAGTAGTACCCCGGGGACAGGGGACGGCTACACCTTC
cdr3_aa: CASSTPGTGDGYTF

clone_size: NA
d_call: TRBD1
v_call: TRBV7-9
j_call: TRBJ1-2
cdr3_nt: TGTGCCAGCAGCCACCGGGACAGGGAACACTATGGCTACACCTTC
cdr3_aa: CASSHRDREHYGYTF

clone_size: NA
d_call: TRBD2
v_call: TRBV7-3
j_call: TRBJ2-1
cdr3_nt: TGTGCCAGCAGCCCGCGACTAGCGGACTACAATGAGCAGTTCTTC
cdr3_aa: CASSPRLADYNEQFF

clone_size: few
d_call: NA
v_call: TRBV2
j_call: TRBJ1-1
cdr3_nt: TGTGCCAGCTCTCGGCTAACGGAAGCTTTCTTT
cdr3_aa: CASSRLTEAFF

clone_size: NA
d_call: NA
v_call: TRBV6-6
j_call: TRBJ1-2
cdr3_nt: TGTGCCAGCATTAGGGGGGAGAACTATGGCTACACCTTC
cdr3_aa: CASIRGENYGYTF

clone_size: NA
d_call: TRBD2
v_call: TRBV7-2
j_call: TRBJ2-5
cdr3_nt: TGTGCCAGCAGCTTAGGTAGCGGGCTCGGGCTAGAGACCCAGTACTTC
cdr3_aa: CASSLGSGLGLETQYF

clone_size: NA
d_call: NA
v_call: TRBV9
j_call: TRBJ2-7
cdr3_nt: TGTGCCAGCAGCGTTGGTTTACCGGGGCCCTACGAGCAGTACTTC
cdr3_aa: CASSVGLPGPYEQYF

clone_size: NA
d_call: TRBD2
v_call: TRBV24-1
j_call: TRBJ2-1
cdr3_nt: TGTGCCACCAGTGAATCCGGGACTACCTTATACAATGAGCAGTTCTTC
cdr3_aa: CATSESGTTLYNEQFF

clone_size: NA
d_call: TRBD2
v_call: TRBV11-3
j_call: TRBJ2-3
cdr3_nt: TGTGCCAGCAGCACACGGTCGGGAGGAGATACGCAGTATTTT
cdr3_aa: CASSTRSGGDTQYF

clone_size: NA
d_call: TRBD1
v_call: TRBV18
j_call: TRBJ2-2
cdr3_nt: TGTGCCAGCTCATCCAGGGGGCTGAACACCGGGGAGCTGTTTTTT
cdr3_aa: CASSSRGLNTGELFF

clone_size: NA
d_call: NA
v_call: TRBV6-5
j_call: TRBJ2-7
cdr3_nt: TGTGCCAGCAGGGCAAGGGCAAAAAGGTACTACGAGCAGTACTTC
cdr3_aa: CASRARAKRYYEQYF

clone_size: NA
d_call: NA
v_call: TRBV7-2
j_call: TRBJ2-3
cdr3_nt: TGTGCCAGCAGCTTAGCGGGGACTTCGAGCACAGATACGCAGTATTTT
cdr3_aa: CASSLAGTSSTDTQYF

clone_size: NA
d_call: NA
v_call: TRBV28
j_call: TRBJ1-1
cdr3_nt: TGTGCCAGCAGTTTACGGCTAGGGTCAGACAGGAACACTGAAGCTTTCTTT
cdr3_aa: CASSLRLGSDRNTEAFF

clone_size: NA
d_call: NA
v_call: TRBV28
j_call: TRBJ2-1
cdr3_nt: TGTGCCAGCAGCCCCCCTAGCAACGCTAACAATGAGCAGTTCTTC
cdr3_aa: CASSPPSNANNEQFF

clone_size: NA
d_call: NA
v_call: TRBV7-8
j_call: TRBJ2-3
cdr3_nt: TGTGCCAGCAGGAAGGGAGGAGGGAGCGCAGATACGCAGTATTTT
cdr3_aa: CASRKGGGSADTQYF

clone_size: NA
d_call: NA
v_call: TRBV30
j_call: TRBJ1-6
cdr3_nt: TGTGCCTGGAGTAAAAGGGAATCACCCCTCCACTTT
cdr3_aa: CAWSKRESPLHF

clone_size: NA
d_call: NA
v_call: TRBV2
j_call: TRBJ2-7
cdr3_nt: TGTGCCAGCAGTGTGTCCCACTCCTACGAGCAGTACTTC
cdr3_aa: CASSVSHSYEQYF

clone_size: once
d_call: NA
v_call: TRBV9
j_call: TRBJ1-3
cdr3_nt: TGTGCCAGCAGCCCCCAGGCCTCGACCTCTGGAAACACCATATATTTT
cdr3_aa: CASSPQASTSGNTIYF

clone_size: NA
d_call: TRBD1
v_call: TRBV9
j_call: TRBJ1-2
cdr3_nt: TGTGCCAGCAGCGCCCGACAGGGGGCCGGCTACACCTTC
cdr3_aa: CASSARQGAGYTF

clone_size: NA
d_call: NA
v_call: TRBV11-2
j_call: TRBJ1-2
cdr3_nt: TGTGCCAGCAGCCCTATGGCGGTCTATGGCTACACCTTC
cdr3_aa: CASSPMAVYGYTF

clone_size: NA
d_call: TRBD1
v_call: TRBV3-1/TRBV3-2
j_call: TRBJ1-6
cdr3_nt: TGTGCCAGCAGCCAATCCCGACAGGGTGGATCACCCCTCCACTTT
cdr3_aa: CASSQSRQGGSPLHF

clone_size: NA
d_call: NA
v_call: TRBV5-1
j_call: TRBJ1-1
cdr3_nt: TGCGCCAGCAGCGGGGGATTCGGGGGCACTGAAGCTTTCTTT
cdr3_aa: CASSGGFGGTEAFF

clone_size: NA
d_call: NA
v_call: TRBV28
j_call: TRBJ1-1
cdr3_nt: TGTGCCAGCAGCCCTCAGGGGAGGAACACTGAAGCTTTCTTT
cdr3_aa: CASSPQGRNTEAFF

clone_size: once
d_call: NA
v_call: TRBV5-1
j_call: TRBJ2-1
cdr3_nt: TGCGCCAGCAGCATTAGCTCCTACAATGAGCAGTTCTTC
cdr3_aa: CASSISSYNEQFF

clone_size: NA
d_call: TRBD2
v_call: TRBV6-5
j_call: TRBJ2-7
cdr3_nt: TGTGCCAGCAGATGGACTAGCGGGCCCTACGAGCAGTACTTC
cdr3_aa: CASRWTSGPYEQYF

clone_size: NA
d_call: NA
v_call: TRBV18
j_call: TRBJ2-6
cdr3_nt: TGTGCCAGCTCACCAGGGAACTCTGGGGCCAACGTCCTGACTTTC
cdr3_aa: CASSPGNSGANVLTF

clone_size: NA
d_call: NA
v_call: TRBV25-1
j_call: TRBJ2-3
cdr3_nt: TGTGCCAGCAGTGACTACACAGATACGCAGTATTTT
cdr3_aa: CASSDYTDTQYF

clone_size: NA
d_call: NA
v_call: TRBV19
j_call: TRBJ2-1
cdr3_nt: TGTGCCAGTAGTATGTTGACCGCCCGGAATGAGCAGTTCTTC
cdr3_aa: CASSMLTARNEQFF

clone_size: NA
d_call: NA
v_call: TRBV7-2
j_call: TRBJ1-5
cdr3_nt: TGTGCCAGCAGCTTAGTTCTTTCCTCATTTCAGCCCCAGCATTTT
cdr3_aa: CASSLVLSSFQPQHF

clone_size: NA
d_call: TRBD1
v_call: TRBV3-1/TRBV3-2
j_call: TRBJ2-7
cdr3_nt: TGTGCCAGCAGCCGACAGGGTACGAACGAGCAGTACTTC
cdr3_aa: CASSRQGTNEQYF

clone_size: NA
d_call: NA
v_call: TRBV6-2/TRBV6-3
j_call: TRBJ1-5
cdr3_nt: TGTGCCAGCAGCCGAACAGGGTTTGGGGGCAATCAGCCCCAGCATTTT
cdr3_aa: CASSRTGFGGNQPQHF

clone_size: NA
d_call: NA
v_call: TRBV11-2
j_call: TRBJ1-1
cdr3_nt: TGTGCCAGCAGCTTATACGACACCCTGAACACTGAAGCTTTCTTT
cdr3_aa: CASSLYDTLNTEAFF